This is a list of T cell receptor beta chains from one sample in a study of T cells in localized non-small cell lung cancer. Clones were read by immunoSEQ multiplex PCR, and TCRdb kept only the in-frame ones, dropping some. The top ten hold around 1.8% of the sample, which has over 50,000 clones, roughly 90% seen once. The sample here was peripheral blood, taken before any cancer treatment. The receptor set was obtained from a woman aged 40 to 75 with stage I lung adenocarcinoma. Each CDR3 is given with its conserved first and last residue. D genes are given only for firm matches. Where a row states a size, it is once, few, many or the class of an expanded clone; other rows omit it.

V,J,D,size,DNA,CDR3
TRBV5-1,TRBJ2-3,TRBD2,-,TGCGCCAGCAGTTCGATAGCGGGGGGGCTCGGCACAGATACGCAGTATTTT,CASSSIAGGLGTDTQYF
TRBV18,TRBJ1-1,TRBD1,-,TGTGCCAGCTCACCAACAGGGGGTCTTGAAGCTTTCTTT,CASSPTGGLEAFF
TRBV5-3,TRBJ2-7,TRBD2,-,TGTGCCAGAAGCTTGGAGTCTAGCGGTCCCGATTCCGGTGAACTCGAGCAGTACTTC,CARSLESSGPDSGELEQYF
TRBV18,TRBJ1-5,-,-,TGTGCCAGCTCACTGGAAGGGGTTAGCAATCAGCCCCAGCATTTT,CASSLEGVSNQPQHF
TRBV7-3,TRBJ2-1,TRBD2,once,TGTGCCAGCAGCCTATACCCGACTAGCGGATACAATGAGCAGTTCTTC,CASSLYPTSGYNEQFF
TRBV7-2,TRBJ2-1,-,-,TGTGCCAGCAGCTTAAAGTATAATGAGCAGTTCTTC,CASSLKYNEQFF
TRBV4-1,TRBJ2-7,-,once,TGCGCCAGCAGCCAAGCGACGGAACTAGTTAAGGACGAGCAGTACTTC,CASSQATELVKDEQYF
TRBV6-5,TRBJ1-3,-,-,TGTGCCAGCAAAGGGAGGTTCTCTGGAAACACCATATATTTT,CASKGRFSGNTIYF
TRBV19,TRBJ1-3,-,-,TGTGCCAGTAGCCGTTCGGCACTACGGCTCTCTGGAAACACCATATATTTT,CASSRSALRLSGNTIYF
TRBV6-5,TRBJ2-1,-,-,TGTGCCAGCAGTCTGACTGGCTCCTACAATGAGCAGTTCTTC,CASSLTGSYNEQFF
TRBV18,TRBJ2-1,TRBD2,-,TGTGCCAGCTCACCACCATCATGGGGGGGTTTAAATGAGCAGTTCTTC,CASSPPSWGGLNEQFF
TRBV9,TRBJ1-6,-,-,TGTGCCAGCAGCCCAGACAGTCGGGATTCACCCCTCCACTTT,CASSPDSRDSPLHF
TRBV28,TRBJ1-2,-,-,TGTGCCAGCAGTTTTTCGCGGTATGGCTACACCTTC,CASSFSRYGYTF
TRBV7-3,TRBJ1-1,-,-,TGTGCCAGCAGCTTAGAGGGACGGGGGAACACTGAAGCTTTCTTT,CASSLEGRGNTEAFF
TRBV19,TRBJ2-2,-,-,TGTGCCAGTAGTGGCAGGGAGGGGGACACCGGGGAGCTGTTTTTT,CASSGREGDTGELFF
TRBV7-6,TRBJ2-1,-,-,TGTGCCAGCAGTCTGGGTTACAATGAGCAGTTCTTC,CASSLGYNEQFF
TRBV19,TRBJ2-3,TRBD1,once,TGTGCCAGTAGTATTCTAGGACAGGGGCCACACACAGATACGCAGTATTTT,CASSILGQGPHTDTQYF
TRBV15,TRBJ2-7,-,-,TGTGCCACCAGCAGAGATAAGCAGGGTTTTTCTTCCTACGAGCAGTACTTC,CATSRDKQGFSSYEQYF
TRBV5-1,TRBJ1-1,-,-,TGCGCCAGCACGGCCTTAACGGGCGCGGACACTGAAGCTTTCTTT,CASTALTGADTEAFF
TRBV6-6,TRBJ1-4,-,-,TGTGCCAGCAGCTCGGGGGTTGAAAAACTGTTTTTT,CASSSGVEKLFF
TRBV2,TRBJ1-4,TRBD1,-,TGTGCCAGCAGTGCTAGGGGGCCGAATGAAAAACTGTTTTTT,CASSARGPNEKLFF
TRBV6-6,TRBJ2-3,-,-,TGTGCCAGCAGTTACGTCGTAGCAACAGATACGCAGTATTTT,CASSYVVATDTQYF
TRBV7-8,TRBJ2-5,TRBD2,few,TGTGCCAGCAGCTTTAGCGGGGGCGGGTTCGAGACCCAGTACTTC,CASSFSGGGFETQYF
TRBV28,TRBJ2-1,TRBD1,-,TGTGCCAGCAGTTTCGGGACAGGGGGCCACAATGAGCAGTTCTTC,CASSFGTGGHNEQFF
TRBV27,TRBJ2-7,TRBD2,-,TGTGCCAGCGGGACTAAGCTACGAGAGCAGTACTTC,CASGTKLREQYF
TRBV7-2,TRBJ1-5,-,once,TGTGCCAGCAGCACGACAGGTCCCGTAAGCAATCAGCCCCAGCATTTT,CASSTTGPVSNQPQHF
TRBV2,TRBJ2-1,TRBD2,-,TGTGCCAGCAGTGATTTCAGCGGGGCTTACAATGAGCAGTTCTTC,CASSDFSGAYNEQFF
TRBV6-6,TRBJ2-3,-,-,TGTGCCAGCACCTGGAGGGCCACTAGCACAGATACGCAGTATTTT,CASTWRATSTDTQYF
TRBV11-1,TRBJ1-1,-,-,TGTGCCAGCAGCTTAGGGGTGACCCCTCGAGGGACTGAAGCTTTCTTT,CASSLGVTPRGTEAFF
TRBV11-3,TRBJ2-1,-,-,TGTGCCAGCAGCTTAGTACGGGACAATGAGCAGTTCTTC,CASSLVRDNEQFF
TRBV9,TRBJ1-3,TRBD1,-,TGTGCCAGCAGCGACCGGGACAGACCTATCTCTGGAAACACCATATATTTT,CASSDRDRPISGNTIYF